A selection of T cell receptor beta chains follows, all from one sample in a study of blood T cell repertoires in COVID-19. Produced via immunoSEQ multiplex PCR; TCRdb's table is partial and in-frame only. The data hold over 50,000 clones, with about four fifths observed a single time. The sequenced sample was PBMCs or T cells enriched from blood (not recorded which). All receptors derive from a woman aged 40-49 years with acute COVID-19. Both conserved end residues are part of each CDR3. A D gene is named only where the DNA matches it firmly. The size field is filled for only some rows; it gives once, few, many or a size class.

V	size	J	D	CDR3	DNA
TRBV15	.	TRBJ1-2	TRBD1	CATSRQRQGNYGYTF	TGTGCCACCAGCAGACAGCGACAGGGGAACTATGGCTACACCTTC
TRBV3-1/TRBV3-2	.	TRBJ2-3	TRBD1	CASSHRDRGRDTQYF	TGTGCCAGCAGCCACCGGGACAGGGGCAGGGATACGCAGTATTTT
TRBV7-9	.	TRBJ2-5	.	CASSLDRAQYF	TGTGCCAGCAGCTTAGATCGGGCCCAGTACTTC
TRBV5-6	few	TRBJ1-3	.	CASSERLQGNTIYF	TGTGCCAGCAGCGAACGTTTACAGGGTAACACCATATATTTT
TRBV10-1	.	TRBJ1-6	TRBD1	CASSVGQHSPLHF	TGCGCCAGCAGTGTGGGACAGCATTCACCCCTCCACTTT
TRBV10-2	few	TRBJ2-1	.	CASGVGAGAEQFF	TGCGCCAGTGGGGTAGGGGCCGGAGCTGAGCAGTTCTTC
TRBV6-4	few	TRBJ2-2	.	CASSDSPGQNTGELFF	TGTGCCAGCAGTGACTCTCCGGGACAGAACACCGGGGAGCTGTTTTTT
TRBV28	.	TRBJ2-5	TRBD1	CASSTPTGGKETQYF	TGTGCCAGCAGCACACCGACAGGGGGAAAAGAGACCCAGTACTTC
TRBV11-1	.	TRBJ1-3	.	CASSLAFGSGNTIYF	TGTGCCAGCAGCTTAGCCTTCGGCTCTGGAAACACCATATATTTT
TRBV19	few	TRBJ1-5	TRBD1	CASSTDRKNQPQHF	TGTGCCAGTAGTACGGACAGGAAGAATCAGCCCCAGCATTTT
TRBV7-9	.	TRBJ1-1	TRBD1	CASSGGTGAKKAFF	TGTGCCAGCAGCGGGGGAACAGGGGCTAAGAAAGCTTTCTTT
TRBV29-1	.	TRBJ2-3	TRBD1	CSDTGGGADTQYF	TGCAGCGATACAGGGGGCGGCGCAGATACGCAGTATTTT
TRBV12-5	.	TRBJ1-5	.	CASRRDNQPQHF	TGTGCTAGTAGGCGGGACAATCAGCCCCAGCATTTT